Below, 27 T cell receptor beta chains from the same sample are listed, as sequenced in a study of early T cells in non-severe SARS-CoV-2 infection. Each CDR3 protein is one row after TCRdb ran MiXCR on the 5' RACE reads. The sample yields some 64,000 distinct CDR3 sequences, almost 9% seen once. The sequencing used whole blood, collected at baseline. These receptor sequences come from an adult who was a healthcare worker with PCR-confirmed SARS-CoV-2 infection or an uninfected control (not recorded which).

The table lists this clonotype with many counts. The chain has TRBV4-1 and TRBJ1-5, with D uncertain. Trimming cost V 4 bases and J 6 bases, with 10 bases left between them. This CDR3 spans 13 amino acids. The germline V gene encodes CDR1 MGHRA and CDR2 YSYEKL. Here the CDR3 reads CASSPRPSQPQHF. The CDR3 nucleotides are TGCGCCAGCAGCCCCAGGCCAAGTCAGCCCCAGCATTTT.

This clonotype has a count of ten or more. The V gene is TRBV29-1, the J gene TRBJ2-1; D uncertain. In germline, CDR1 is SQVTM, CDR2 ANQGSEA. V was trimmed by 3 bases and J by 5 bases, leaving 14 bases between them. This CDR3 is 14 amino acids long. CDR3: CSVDTRSRHNEQFF. Here the CDR3 DNA reads TGCAGCGTTGATACCCGGTCAAGGCACAATGAGCAGTTCTTC.

This clonotype was counted many times. V usage is TRBV29-1 and J usage is TRBJ2-3; unclear D gene. In germline, CDR1 is SQVTM, CDR2 ANQGSEA. The CDR3 loop spans 12 amino acids. Trimming took off 1 base at V and 3 bases at J, with 5 bases between the two ends. Written as DNA, the CDR3 is TGCAGCGTTGAAGGTGGGACAGATACGCAGTATTTT. Its protein is CSVEGGTDTQYF.

This clonotype was seen a few times. CDR3 region: CASSRDRVRELFF. CDR3 nucleotides: TGTGCCAGCAGCAGGGACAGGGTCCGGGAGCTGTTTTTT. V and J are TRBV11-2 and TRBJ2-2, with TRBD1 matching 9 bases. V shed 5 bases and J 9 bases; nucleotides not matched to a gene: 4. Germline assignment: CDR1 SGHAT and CDR2 FQNNGV. This CDR3 has 13 amino acids.

This clonotype was found many times. The chain recombines TRBV15 with TRBJ2-7; D ambiguous. The CDR3 covers 9 residues. Trimming pared 7 bases from V and 9 bases from J, leaving 7 bases between. Germline V CDR1 and CDR2: LNHNV, YYDKDF (reference sequence). The CDR3 is CATTTWQYF. CDR3 coding DNA: TGTGCCACCACGACATGGCAGTACTTC.

About this clonotype: A far larger clone is only one base removed, so a read error is likely. The rearrangement uses TRBV7-6 and TRBJ2-5, with D unresolved. In germline, CDR1 is SGHVS, CDR2 FNYEAQ. Trimming shortened V by 7 bases and J by 2 bases, and 8 bases separated the two germline ends. The CDR3 spans 12 residues. CDR3 DNA: TGTGCCAGCACCTCCAGGCAAGAGACCCAGTACTTC. This translates into CASTSRQETQYF.

This clonotype was observed a few times. This chain links TRBV5-6 with TRBJ1-6, with no clear D. The CDR3 spans 12 residues. V was trimmed by 5 bases and J by 10 bases, leaving 10 bases between them. Germline lookup yields CDR1 SGHDT and CDR2 YYEEEE. CDR3 bases: TGTGCCAGCAGGGGTCCAGGCTCACCCCTCCACTTT. It codes for CASRGPGSPLHF.

Ten or more counts support this clonotype. The V call is TRBV2, the J call TRBJ2-7; the D is unclear. Trimming removed 6 bases at V and 1 base at J, with 10 bases between. Germline CDR1 is SNHLY and CDR2 is FYNNEI. The CDR3 contains 13 residues. CDR3 coding DNA: TGTGCCAGCAGGCGGTATTCGTCCTACGAGCAGTACTTC. Translation gives CASRRYSSYEQYF. The whole variable domain, filled in from reference TRBV2 and TRBJ2-7, reads EPEVTQTPSHQVTQMGQEVILRCVPISNHLYFYWYRQILGQKVEFLVSFYNNEISEKSEIFDDQFSVERPDGSNFTLKIRSTKLEDSAMYFCASRRYSSYEQYFGPGTRLTVT.

This clonotype was seen at least ten times. The chain carries TRBV24-1 and TRBJ2-1, with 10 bases lining up with TRBD2. This CDR3 has 14 residues. Germline V gene lookup returns CDR1 KGHDR and CDR2 SFDVKD. Germline trimming cut 4 bases from V and 8 bases from J; bases unmatched to any gene: 4. CDR3 region: CATSEASGSYEQFF. The CDR3 DNA sequence: TGTGCCACCAGTGAGGCTAGCGGGAGTTATGAGCAGTTCTTC.

This clonotype has only a few counts. This chain joins TRBV7-6 and TRBJ1-3, with D unresolved. This CDR3 comprises 15 residues. The ends were cut back, 5 bases at V and 11 bases at J, with 22 bases in the middle. Germline V CDR1 and CDR2: SGHVS, FNYEAQ. The CDR3 nucleotides read TGTGCCAGCAGCGCGACGCCGAACCCTCTACCCCCCATATATTTT. Translation: CASSATPNPLPPIYF.

This clonotype was picked up a small number of times. The chain recombines TRBV20-1 with TRBJ2-3; 9 bases align to TRBD2. The CDR3 is made up of 14 amino acids. The germline gives CDR1 DFQATT, CDR2 SNEGSKA (reference sequence). Trimming at V came to 5 bases and at J to 4 bases, leaving 7 bases not matched to a gene. Here the CDR3 DNA reads TGCAGTGCTCAGCCGGGACTAGCTGCAGATACGCAGTATTTT. Protein product: CSAQPGLAADTQYF.

This rearrangement joins TRBV7-8 to TRBJ1-5, with D possibly matching TRBD1 (5 bases). CDR3 size: 16 residues. V lost 1 base and J 7 bases, leaving 17 bases between the germline ends. CDR1 is SGHVS and CDR2 is FQNEAQ in the germline V gene. The CDR3, as DNA: TGTGCCAGCAGCTTAGAGGGACCCCTAGGAGAGCAGCCCCAGCATTTT. This gives the protein CASSLEGPLGEQPQHF.

This clonotype was observed many times. V gene TRBV18 combines with J gene TRBJ2-3; no clear D gene. CDR3 length equals 14 residues. Trimming took 2 bases from V and 2 from J, leaving 8 bases between them. The germline V gene encodes CDR1 KGHSH and CDR2 LQKENI. DNA of the CDR3: TGTGCCAGCTCACCAGTAGGGAACACAGATACGCAGTATTTT. Translated: CASSPVGNTDTQYF.

This clonotype came up many times. The V call is TRBV19, the J call TRBJ1-1, with D maybe TRBD1 (5 bases). V was shortened by 6 bases and J by 3 bases, with 14 bases between the two germline ends. Per the germline V gene, CDR1 is LNHDA and CDR2 is SQIVND (reference sequence). This CDR3 comprises 14 residues. Here the CDR3 reads CASRDQGGYTEAFF. The CDR3 nucleotides read TGTGCCAGTAGAGACCAGGGCGGGTACACTGAAGCTTTCTTT.

This clonotype was seen a handful of times. The chain couples TRBV27 to TRBJ2-1, with TRBD2 matching over 7 bases. Germline CDR1 reads MNHEY; CDR2 reads SMNVEV (reference sequence). The length of the CDR3 is 14 residues. After removal of 4 bases from V and 4 bases from J, the junction contained 4 bases not matched to a gene. CDR3 nucleotide sequence: TGTGCCAGCAGTTCTCGACTAGCTTACAATGAGCAGTTCTTC. It encodes CASSSRLAYNEQFF.

The chain employs TRBV6-2 or TRBV6-3 and TRBJ2-3, with no clear D. This CDR3 is built from 12 residues. Germline V gives CDR1 MNHEY, CDR2 SVGEGT. The V end lost 1 base, the J end lost 4 bases, and 3 bases lay between the germline ends. In nucleotides, the CDR3 is TGTGCCAGCAGTTACTGGGCAGATACGCAGTATTTT. It yields the protein CASSYWADTQYF.

This clonotype was seen repeatedly, ten times or more. The chain is built from TRBV3-1 and TRBJ2-4; D is tentatively TRBD1 or TRBD2 (5 bases each). CDR1 and CDR2 (germline): LGHDT, YNNKEL (reference sequence). The CDR3 spans 15 residues. V lost 4 bases, J lost 2 bases, and 12 bases lay in between. The CDR3 sequence: CASSLSGAPKNIQYF. The CDR3, as DNA: TGTGCCAGCAGCCTCTCCGGGGCGCCCAAAAACATTCAGTACTTC.

The V and J genes are TRBV20-1 and TRBJ2-1; TRBD2 aligns across 9 bases. In germline, CDR1 is DFQATT, CDR2 SNEGSKA (reference sequence). J gave up 7 bases and V 3 bases, and 10 bases lay outside the gene matches. The CDR3 extends over 15 amino acids. CDR3 protein: CSASRDAGGPNEQFF. The CDR3 nucleotides read TGCAGTGCTAGCCGGGATGCGGGAGGGCCGAATGAGCAGTTCTTC.

This clonotype was detected a few times. This chain links TRBV6-6 with TRBJ2-5, with TRBD2 matching 8 bases. CDR3 size: 20 residues. The V segment lost 2 bases and the J segment 2 bases; nucleotides outside the gene matches: 19. Germline assignment: CDR1 MNHNY and CDR2 SVGAGI (reference sequence). The CDR3 is CASSYRTSGLTPLKQETQYF. CDR3 in DNA: TGTGCCAGCAGTTACCGCACTAGCGGCCTTACACCTTTGAAGCAAGAGACCCAGTACTTC.

This chain joins TRBV10-3 and TRBJ1-1, with D perhaps matching TRBD1 (6 bases). The germline V gene has CDR1 ENHRY and CDR2 SYGVKD. Trimming removed 6 bases at V and 4 bases at J, with 15 bases between. This CDR3 has 14 residues. CDR3 residues: CAIRPRGAGTEAFF. The CDR3 nucleotides are TGTGCCATCAGGCCCCGGGGGGCCGGCACTGAAGCTTTCTTT.

This clonotype was counted at least ten times. This chain uses TRBV7-3 with TRBJ2-5; 11 bases align to TRBD2. The CDR3 has 17 residues. Germline V gives CDR1 SGHTA, CDR2 FQGTGA. Trimming removed 0 bases from V and 0 bases from J; junction bases left unmatched: 3. The chain's CDR3 is CASSLTSGRVYQETQYF. In DNA, the CDR3 is TGTGCCAGCAGCTTAACTAGCGGGAGGGTCTACCAAGAGACCCAGTACTTC.

The V and J genes are TRBV11-2 and TRBJ2-7; D may be TRBD2 (6 bases). CDR1 and CDR2 from the germline V gene are SGHAT and FQNNGV. V was clipped by 2 bases and J by 3 bases, with 14 bases between them. The CDR3 spans 15 residues. The CDR3 DNA reads as TGTGCCAGCAGCTTATCGGGAAGGGGAGGCTACGAGCAGTACTTC. Its protein product is CASSLSGRGGYEQYF.

This clonotype was recorded a few times. The genes are TRBV7-9 and TRBJ2-1; D unresolved. Germline V gives CDR1 SEHNR, CDR2 FQNEAQ (reference sequence). The CDR3 has 12 residues. Trimming removed 1 base at V and 6 bases at J, with 4 bases between. CDR3 DNA: TGTGCCAGCAGCTTAGACTCCAATGAGCAGTTCTTC. The encoded protein is CASSLDSNEQFF. The whole variable domain, filled in from reference TRBV7-9 and TRBJ2-1, reads DTGVSQNPRHKITKRGQNVTFRCDPISEHNRLYWYRQTLGQGPEFLTYFQNEAQLEKSRLLSDRFSAERPKGSFSTLEIQRTEQGDSAMYLCASSLDSNEQFFGPGTRLTVL.

This clonotype was detected a few times. At one of its ends the junction is not consistent with the germline gene, which may arise from a read error. The rearrangement links TRBV20-1 to TRBJ1-4; D call uncertain. The CDR3 is made up of 13 amino acids. CDR1 is DFQATT and CDR2 is SNEGSKA in the germline V gene (reference sequence). CDR3 protein: CSASRGTNEKLLF. CDR3 DNA: TGCAGTGCTAGTCGGGGAACTAATGAAAAACTGCTTTTT.

This clonotype was counted a few times. The rearrangement joins TRBV5-1 to TRBJ1-1; D unresolved. V was shortened by 1 base and J by 1 base, with 8 bases between the two germline ends. Per germline, CDR1 SGHRS and CDR2 YFSETQ. This CDR3 contains 14 residues. As DNA, the CDR3 is TGCGCCAGCAGCTTGCGGGATACGAACACTGAAGCTTTCTTT. It is translated as CASSLRDTNTEAFF. Looking up the rest from reference TRBV5-1 and TRBJ1-1 gives the full variable domain: KAGVTQTPRYLIKTRGQQVTLSCSPISGHRSVSWYQQTPGQGLQFLFEYFSETQRNKGNFPGRFSGRQFSNSRSEMNVSTLELGDSALYLCASSLRDTNTEAFFGQGTRLTVV.

This clonotype was seen many times. This chain links TRBV7-2 with TRBJ1-1; D not certain. Trimming shortened V by 5 bases and J by 1 base, and 8 bases separated the two germline ends. CDR1 is SGHTA, CDR2 FQGNSA, per germline. CDR3 length: 13 residues. The CDR3 coding sequence is TGTGCCAGCAGCCCGCAGCCGAACACTGAAGCTTTCTTT. This translates into CASSPQPNTEAFF.

This clonotype was seen a few times. The chain combines TRBV2 with TRBJ1-2; no reliable D call. Trimming shortened V by 10 bases and J by 7 bases, and 22 bases separated the two germline ends. The CDR3 covers 14 residues. The germline gives CDR1 SNHLY, CDR2 FYNNEI. CDR3 loop: CATRLEQLASGYTF. In DNA, the CDR3 is TGTGCCACCCGGTTAGAACAGCTGGCCTCTGGCTACACCTTC. Filled out from reference TRBV2 and TRBJ1-2, the complete variable domain reads EPEVTQTPSHQVTQMGQEVILRCVPISNHLYFYWYRQILGQKVEFLVSFYNNEISEKSEIFDDQFSVERPDGSNFTLKIRSTKLEDSAMYFCATRLEQLASGYTFGSGTRLTVV.